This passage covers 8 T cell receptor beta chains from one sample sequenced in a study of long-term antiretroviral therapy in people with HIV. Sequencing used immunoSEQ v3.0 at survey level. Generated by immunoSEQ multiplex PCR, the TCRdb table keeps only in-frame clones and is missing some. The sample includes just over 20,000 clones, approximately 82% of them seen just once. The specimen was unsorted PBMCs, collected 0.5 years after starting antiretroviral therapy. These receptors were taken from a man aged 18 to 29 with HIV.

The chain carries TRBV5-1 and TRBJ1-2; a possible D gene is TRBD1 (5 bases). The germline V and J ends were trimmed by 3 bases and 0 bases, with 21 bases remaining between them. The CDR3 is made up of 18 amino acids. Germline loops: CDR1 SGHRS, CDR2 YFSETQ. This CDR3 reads CASSWIRTMGPSNYGYTF. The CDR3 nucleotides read TGCGCCAGCAGCTGGATAAGGACAATGGGACCTTCTAACTATGGCTACACCTTC. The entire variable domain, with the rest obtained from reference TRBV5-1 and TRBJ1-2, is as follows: KAGVTQTPRYLIKTRGQQVTLSCSPISGHRSVSWYQQTPGQGLQFLFEYFSETQRNKGNFPGRFSGRQFSNSRSEMNVSTLELGDSALYLCASSWIRTMGPSNYGYTFGSGTRLTVV.

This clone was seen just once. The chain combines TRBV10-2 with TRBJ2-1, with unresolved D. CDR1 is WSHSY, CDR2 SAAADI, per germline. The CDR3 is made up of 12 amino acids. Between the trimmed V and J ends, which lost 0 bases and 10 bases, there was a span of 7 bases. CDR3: CASSESNPEQFF. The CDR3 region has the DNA TGCGCCAGCAGTGAGTCGAATCCAGAGCAGTTCTTC.

The CDR3 nucleotides are TGTGCCAGCAGCCCACGCCCCTACGAGCAGTACTTC. Encoded protein: CASSPRPYEQYF. The chain is built from TRBV21-1 and TRBJ2-7. TRBV21-1 constitutes a pseudogene. The CDR3 sequence is 12 residues long.

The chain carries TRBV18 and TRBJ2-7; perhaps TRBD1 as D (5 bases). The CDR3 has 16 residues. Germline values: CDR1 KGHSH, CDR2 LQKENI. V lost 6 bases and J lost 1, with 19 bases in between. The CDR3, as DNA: TGTGCCAGCTCCCTCAACGTGGCAGGGCTATCCTACGAGCAGTACTTC. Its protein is CASSLNVAGLSYEQYF.

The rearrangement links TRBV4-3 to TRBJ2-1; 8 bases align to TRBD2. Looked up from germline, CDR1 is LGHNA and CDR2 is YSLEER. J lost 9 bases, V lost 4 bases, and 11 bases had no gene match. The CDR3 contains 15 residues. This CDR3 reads CASSPGEAGVAEQFF. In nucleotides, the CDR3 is TGCGCCAGCAGCCCAGGGGAAGCGGGAGTGGCTGAGCAGTTCTTC.

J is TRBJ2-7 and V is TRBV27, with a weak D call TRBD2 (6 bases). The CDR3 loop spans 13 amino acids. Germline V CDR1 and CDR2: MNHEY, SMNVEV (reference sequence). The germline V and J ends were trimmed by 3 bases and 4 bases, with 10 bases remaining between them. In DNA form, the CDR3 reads TGTGCCAGCAGTTTCTCCGCGGGATACGAGCAGTACTTC. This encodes CASSFSAGYEQYF.

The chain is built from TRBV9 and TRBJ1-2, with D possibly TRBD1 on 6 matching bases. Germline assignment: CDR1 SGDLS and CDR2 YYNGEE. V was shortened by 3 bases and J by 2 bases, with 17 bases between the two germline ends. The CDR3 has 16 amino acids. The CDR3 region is CASSANTGTLNYGYTF. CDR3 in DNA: TGTGCCAGCAGCGCAAATACCGGGACACTGAACTATGGCTACACCTTC.

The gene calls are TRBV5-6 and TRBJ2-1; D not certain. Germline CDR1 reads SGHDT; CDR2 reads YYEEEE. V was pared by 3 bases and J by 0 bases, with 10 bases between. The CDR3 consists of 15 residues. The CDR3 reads CASSYGVSSYNEQFF. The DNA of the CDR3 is TGTGCCAGCAGCTATGGGGTTAGCTCCTACAATGAGCAGTTCTTC.